The sequence of this TCR beta chain was determined in a study of OX40 agonist ivuxolimab in advanced cancers. This table comes from immunoSEQ multiplex PCR, and its TCRdb copy is limited to in-frame clones, with some not included. The table lists roughly 110,000 clones, roughly 90% of them singletons. The CDR3 totals 17 residues. Germline V gives CDR1 SGHTA, CDR2 FQGNSA. J was trimmed by 4 bases and V by 1 base; bases with no gene match: 9. This TCR was sampled from an adult with an advanced solid tumor such as melanoma, head and neck, liver or kidney cancer. The chain carries TRBV7-2 and TRBJ2-1, with 8 positions matching TRBD2. The material was CD4+ or CD8+ T cells sorted from blood, obtained in a trial of the OX40 agonist ivuxolimab. The CDR3 bases are TGTGCCAGCAGCTTAGACCCAGCTAGCGGGCCATACAATGAGCAGTTCTTC. Translated: CASSLDPASGPYNEQFF.